The rows below give T cell receptor beta chains drawn from one sample of a study of cytotoxic CD8 clonotypes in ibrutinib-treated CLL. Assay: immunoSEQ multiplex PCR; the TCRdb copy retains only in-frame clones and omits some. The sample contains about 68,000 clones, around 65% of which appear only once. The sequences come from PBMCs, collected after 12 months of ibrutinib treatment. These receptors were collected from a human donor with chronic lymphocytic leukemia. Both conserved end residues are part of each CDR3. D genes are given only for firm matches. Clone sizes are given selectively: once, few, many, or a class where the clone is expanded.

J gene | D gene | V gene | CDR3 length | clone size | CDR3 DNA | CDR3 protein
TRBJ1-2 | NA | TRBV9 | 16 | once | TGTGCCAGCAGCGTAGCGGGCGGGGGTCCTAACTATGGCTACACCTTC | CASSVAGGGPNYGYTF
TRBJ2-7 | NA | TRBV30 | 13 | once | TGTGCCTGGAGTGGCAGGGACCCCTACGAGCAGTACTTC | CAWSGRDPYEQYF
TRBJ2-1 | TRBD1 | TRBV30 | 14 | NA | TGTGCCTGGACCCAGGGGGCTCGAGCCAATGAGCAGTTCTTC | CAWTQGARANEQFF
TRBJ1-2 | NA | TRBV7-3 | 13 | NA | TGTGCCAGCAGCCTGACAGCTAACTATGGCTACACCTTC | CASSLTANYGYTF
TRBJ2-7 | NA | TRBV5-1 | 13 | once | TGCGCCAGCAGCTTGGAGGTAATTGGCGAGCAGTACTTC | CASSLEVIGEQYF
TRBJ2-7 | NA | TRBV11-2 | 15 | NA | TGTGCCAGCAGCTTAGCCCAGGGGGGGAGCTACGAGCAGTACTTC | CASSLAQGGSYEQYF
TRBJ2-3 | TRBD1 | TRBV6-6 | 16 | once | TGTGCCAGCAGTCCAAGTTCGACAGGGGGAACAGATACGCAGTATTTT | CASSPSSTGGTDTQYF
TRBJ1-4 | NA | TRBV7-2 | 14 | NA | TGTGCCAGCAGCTTCCGCGGGGAGAGGGGAAAACTGTTTTTT | CASSFRGERGKLFF
TRBJ2-2 | TRBD2 | TRBV10-2 | 14 | NA | TGCGCCAGCAAAACTAGCGGGGGGACCGGGGAGCTGTTTTTT | CASKTSGGTGELFF
TRBJ1-1 | NA | TRBV6-5 | 13 | NA | TGTGCCAGCAGTTACTCGAGTGGCTCTGAAGCTTTCTTT | CASSYSSGSEAFF
TRBJ2-5 | TRBD2 | TRBV14 | 15 | NA | TGTGCCAGCAGCCAAGACAGCGGGGGGCAAGAGACCCAGTACTTC | CASSQDSGGQETQYF
TRBJ1-4 | NA | TRBV7-9 | 14 | few | TGTGCCAGCAGCTTTTGGGATACGAATGAAAAACTGTTTTTT | CASSFWDTNEKLFF
TRBJ1-2 | TRBD1 | TRBV7-2 | 17 | NA | TGTGCCAGCAGCTCGACCGAAACGACAGGGGCGGTGCGGGGCTACACCTTC | CASSSTETTGAVRGYTF
TRBJ2-5 | NA | TRBV10-3 | 16 | NA | TGTGCCATCAGTGAGTACGACGGGACTCCCAGCGAGACCCAGTACTTC | CAISEYDGTPSETQYF
TRBJ2-7 | NA | TRBV7-2 | 11 | NA | TGTGCCAGCAGTCAAGCCTACGAGCAGTACTTC | CASSQAYEQYF
TRBJ2-3 | TRBD2 | TRBV25-1 | 15 | few | TGTGCCAGCACCGGCGGAACTAGCGGCACAGATACGCAGTATTTT | CASTGGTSGTDTQYF
TRBJ2-1 | TRBD1 | TRBV28 | 16 | NA | TGTGCCAGCAGCGATACCCAAACACAGGGGAACAATGAGCAGTTCTTC | CASSDTQTQGNNEQFF
TRBJ1-6 | NA | TRBV28 | 15 | NA | TGTGCCAGCAGTTTGACAAGGATCGGGAATTCACCCCTCCACTTT | CASSLTRIGNSPLHF
TRBJ2-5 | NA | TRBV25-1 | 15 | NA | TGTGCCAGCAGTGAAGCAGGAGCTAACCAAGAGACCCAGTACTTC | CASSEAGANQETQYF
TRBJ2-1 | TRBD1 | TRBV5-4 | 14 | few | TGTGCCAGCGGCCCCTGGGACAGCTACAATGAGCAGTTCTTC | CASGPWDSYNEQFF
TRBJ2-2 | TRBD2 | TRBV5-6 | 17 | NA | TGTGCCAGCAGTCCTAGCGGGCCCCCAGCGAACACCGGGGAGCTGTTTTTT | CASSPSGPPANTGELFF
TRBJ1-1 | NA | TRBV5-6 | 18 | NA | TGTGCCAGCAGCTTGGTGGACCCTTGGGGGGGGACCTCAGGTGAAGCTTTCTTT | CASSLVDPWGGTSGEAFF
TRBJ2-1 | NA | TRBV11-2 | 13 | NA | TGTGCCAGCAGCTTGGGCCTAATTGGTGAGCAGTTCTTC | CASSLGLIGEQFF
TRBJ2-3 | NA | TRBV7-2 | 15 | NA | TGTGCCAGCAGCCGGAGCCTACTAGGCACAGATACGCAGTATTTT | CASSRSLLGTDTQYF
TRBJ1-5 | NA | TRBV30 | 14 | NA | TGTGCCTGGAGTCTAAGGGGGGGCAATCAGCCCCAGCATTTT | CAWSLRGGNQPQHF
TRBJ2-7 | NA | TRBV7-8 | 12 | NA | TGTGCCAGCAGCTTAAGGCAAGGCGAGCAGTACTTC | CASSLRQGEQYF
TRBJ1-5 | NA | TRBV5-1 | 13 | few | TGCGCCAGCAGCTTGGAGGTGAATCAGCCCCAGCATTTT | CASSLEVNQPQHF
TRBJ2-1 | NA | TRBV7-6 | 16 | NA | TGTGCCAGCAGCCCCGAAACAGGAGTCAACTACAATGAGCAGTTCTTC | CASSPETGVNYNEQFF
TRBJ2-4 | NA | TRBV5-6 | 19 | NA | TGTGCCAGCAGCTTGCCTATTGGTAGGCCTGAACTAGCCAAAAACATTCAGTACTTC | CASSLPIGRPELAKNIQYF